The entry that follows covers one T cell receptor beta chain sequence. Its antigen remains unidentified. Given a much more abundant clone one base away, this may be a read error. The data were taken from a study of CD8 T cells in ankylosing spondylitis. Findings and caveats of the study: The study identified a TCR beta motif of under ten highly homologous variants that appeared characteristic of ankylosing spondylitis blood.

The CDR3 sequence is 15 residues long. V was clipped by 6 bases and J by 4 bases, with 19 bases between them. One entry per CDR3 protein results from TCRdb running MiXCR on the 5' RACE reads. This sample has 200,000 to 250,000 distinct CDR3 sequences, with around 19% found just once. Sequencing used blood, either unsorted or a sorted T cell fraction (not recorded which). This chain uses TRBV12-3 or TRBV12-4 with TRBJ2-7, with D possibly matching TRBD2 (7 bases). The TCR was taken from a male donor with ankylosing spondylitis. CDR3 bases: TGTGCCAGCAGCTCACCAGGGAGGGGGTTTTACGAGCAGTACTTC. It translates to CASSSPGRGFYEQYF.